This T cell receptor beta chain was sequenced for a study of blood T cells in healthy people across ages. Study results and caveats: Naive and antigen-experienced cells could not be conclusively compared, given unsorted PBMCs.

This clonotype appeared a few times. The antigen remains unidentified. Alongside a J-beta primer mix, a sample-barcoded 5' primer served in a second PCR lasting about 7 to 12 cycles. TCRdb redid the calling of the 5' RACE reads with MiXCR, one entry per CDR3 protein. The sample records 650,000 to 1,000,000 distinct CDR3 sequences, under 40% being singletons. The donors, all healthy, were Caucasians living in Russia, aged 6 to 90. This clonotype originated in a man younger than 35 in good health. Sequenced: blood.

The DNA of the CDR3 is TGTGCCACCAGTGATTTGCACCGGGACAGGGATTTGGCAACGCAGTATTTT. Encoded protein: CATSDLHRDRDLATQYF. V is TRBV24-1 and J is TRBJ2-3, with 9 bases aligning to TRBD1. J gave up 9 bases and V 0 bases, and 12 bases lay outside the gene matches. CDR1 KGHDR and CDR2 SFDVKD come from the germline V gene. The CDR3 length is 17 residues.